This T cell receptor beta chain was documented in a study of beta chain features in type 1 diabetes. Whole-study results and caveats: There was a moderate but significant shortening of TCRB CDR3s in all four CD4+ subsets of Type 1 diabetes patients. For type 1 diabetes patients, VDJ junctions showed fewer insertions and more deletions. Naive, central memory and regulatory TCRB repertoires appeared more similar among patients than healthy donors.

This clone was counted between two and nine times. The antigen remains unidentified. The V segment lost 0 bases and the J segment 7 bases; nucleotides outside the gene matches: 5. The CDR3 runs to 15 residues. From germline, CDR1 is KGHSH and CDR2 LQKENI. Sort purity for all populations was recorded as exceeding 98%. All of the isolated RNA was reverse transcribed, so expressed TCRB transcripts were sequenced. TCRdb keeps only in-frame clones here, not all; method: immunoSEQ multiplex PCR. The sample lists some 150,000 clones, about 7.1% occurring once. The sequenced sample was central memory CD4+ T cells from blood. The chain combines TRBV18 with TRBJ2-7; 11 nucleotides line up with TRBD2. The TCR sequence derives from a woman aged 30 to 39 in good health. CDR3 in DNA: TGTGCCAGCTCACCACCCGGGACTAGCGGAGTAGAGCAGTACTTC. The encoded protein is CASSPPGTSGVEQYF.